This passage covers 15 T cell receptor beta chains from one sample sequenced in a study of shared clonotypes between healthy human individuals. The naive CD8 fraction comprised CD45RO-negative cells positively selected for CCR7 and excluded terminally differentiated effector memory CD45RA+ cells. Measured with immunoSEQ multiplex PCR; TCRdb has only the in-frame clones, and not every one. The table includes about 2,100,000 clones, approximately 94% detected once. The material sequenced was naive CD8+ T cells from PBMCs. The receptor source for this set is a man between 18 and 29 years old in good health. Some clones in this sample may be carry-over from other donors' samples.

In DNA form, the CDR3 reads TGTGCCTGGATAATAAGGAATGGCTACACCTTC. Protein product: CAWIIRNGYTF. The chain joins TRBV30 to TRBJ1-2; no firm D call. CDR3 length equals 11 residues. V lost 4 bases and J lost 6, with 9 bases in between. Germline V gene sequence: CDR1 GTSNPN, CDR2 SVGIG (reference sequence).

This chain connects TRBV28 to TRBJ2-2, with D perhaps given as TRBD1 or TRBD2 (6 bases each). CDR1 is MDHEN and CDR2 is SYDVKM in the germline V gene. The CDR3 covers 16 residues. Trimming stripped 3 bases from V and 5 bases from J, with 16 bases between. CDR3 protein: CASSFLWGAGTGELFF. CDR3 bases: TGTGCCAGCAGTTTCTTGTGGGGGGCGGGAACCGGGGAGCTGTTTTTT.

This chain joins TRBV7-9 and TRBJ2-3, with D possibly being TRBD2 (5 bases). Germline CDR1 SEHNR, CDR2 FQNEAQ (reference sequence). This CDR3 contains 15 residues. V gave up 1 base and J gave up 2 bases, with 10 bases separating them. CDR3 nucleotides: TGTGCCAGCAGCTTAGTAACTGACTACACAGATACGCAGTATTTT. Its protein is CASSLVTDYTDTQYF.

This chain connects TRBV5-5 to TRBJ1-2; 9 bases fit TRBD1. V lost 1 base, J lost 2 bases, and 9 bases stayed unmatched. The CDR3 runs 17 residues. Germline CDR1 reads SGHKS; CDR2 reads YYEKEE (reference sequence). CDR3 sequence reads: CASSLMGQGARNYGYTF. CDR3 coding DNA: TGTGCCAGCAGCTTGATGGGACAGGGAGCGCGAAACTATGGCTACACCTTC.

The chain joins TRBV7-3 to TRBJ2-7; D is possibly TRBD2 (5 bases). The length of the CDR3 is 14 residues. The germline V gene encodes CDR1 SGHTA and CDR2 FQGTGA. V lost 1 base and J lost 2, with 9 bases in between. The CDR3 DNA follows: TGTGCCAGCAGCTTAATCGGGGTTCCCTACGAGCAGTACTTC. Amino acid sequence: CASSLIGVPYEQYF.

The J gene is TRBJ1-4, the V gene TRBV4-3; no definite D call. Germline V gene sequence: CDR1 LGHNA, CDR2 YSLEER. The CDR3 loop spans 13 amino acids. Trimming removed 1 base from V and 12 bases from J, with 12 bases in between. The CDR3: CASSQVQQRELFF. The CDR3 nucleotides read TGCGCCAGCAGCCAAGTCCAACAGAGGGAACTGTTTTTT.

About this clone itself: Additional DNA sequences in this sample encode the identical CDR3. This chain connects TRBV27 to TRBJ1-5, with D unresolved. The V end was cut by 2 bases, the J end by 0 bases, with 11 bases between. Per germline, CDR1 MNHEY and CDR2 SMNVEV (reference sequence). The CDR3 runs to 16 residues. The CDR3 sequence: CASSLDWRYSNQPQHF. CDR3 nucleotide sequence: TGTGCCAGCAGTTTAGATTGGCGGTATAGCAATCAGCCCCAGCATTTT.

This clone was recorded a few times. The chain is built from TRBV2 and TRBJ1-1, with 8 bases lining up with TRBD1. Germline CDR1 reads SNHLY; CDR2 reads FYNNEI. V lost 4 bases to trimming and J lost 1 base; unmatched junction nucleotides: 8. The CDR3 totals 16 residues. CDR3 region: CASSVDPGTGNTEAFF. The CDR3 DNA reads as TGTGCCAGCAGTGTGGATCCGGGGACAGGGAACACTGAAGCTTTCTTT.

CDR3 loop: CASHNGLPQDTQYF. For the CDR3, the DNA is TGTGCCAGCCATAATGGGTTACCCCAGGATACGCAGTATTTT. The chain carries TRBV19 and TRBJ2-3; D gene uncertain. Germline values: CDR1 LNHDA, CDR2 SQIVND (reference sequence). The CDR3 has 14 residues. The V and J ends lost 9 bases and 6 bases respectively, with 19 bases between them.

This clone was seen once. J is TRBJ1-5 and V is TRBV5-8, with D perhaps matching TRBD1 (5 bases). The V gene's germline CDR1 is SGHTS and CDR2 YDEGEE. The CDR3 length is 15 residues. Trimming pared 0 bases from V and 0 bases from J, leaving 7 bases between. CDR3 nucleotides: TGTGCCAGCAGCTTGGTCAGGGCTAGCAATCAGCCCCAGCATTTT. Translation: CASSLVRASNQPQHF.

V gene TRBV7-9 combines with J gene TRBJ2-1; a weak D match, TRBD2 (7 bases). CDR1 and CDR2 from the germline V gene are SEHNR and FQNEAQ (reference sequence). This CDR3 is 16 amino acids long. Trimming cost V 1 base and J 6 bases, with 16 bases left between them. Here the CDR3 reads CASSLEGEGQGNEQFF. The CDR3 coding sequence is TGTGCCAGCAGCTTAGAGGGGGAGGGCCAGGGCAATGAGCAGTTCTTC.

This chain uses TRBV5-4 with TRBJ2-5, with 8 bases lining up with TRBD1. The J segment lost 2 bases and the V segment lost 7 bases, leaving 13 bases of the junction unmatched. CDR1 is SGHNT and CDR2 is YYREEE in the germline V gene (reference sequence). This CDR3 contains 16 residues. The CDR3 loop reads CASPGGTGKSQETQYF. CDR3 in DNA: TGTGCCAGCCCTGGGGGGACAGGAAAGTCACAAGAGACCCAGTACTTC.

This rearrangement joins TRBV9 to TRBJ2-5; the match to TRBD2 covers 9 bases. V was clipped by 7 bases and J by 4 bases; unmatched bases: 11. The CDR3 length is 15 residues. Germline values: CDR1 SGDLS, CDR2 YYNGEE. This CDR3 is CASSASGNRAETQYF. The CDR3 DNA sequence: TGTGCCAGCTCTGCTAGCGGGAATAGGGCAGAGACCCAGTACTTC.

The chain recombines TRBV7-9 with TRBJ2-3, with D possibly being TRBD1 (6 bases). The germline V and J ends were trimmed by 8 bases and 2 bases, with 17 bases remaining between them. Germline CDR1 and CDR2: SEHNR and FQNEAQ (reference sequence). This CDR3 is built from 15 residues. As DNA, the CDR3 is TGTGCCAGCGGGTTCAACAGGGATCCCACAGATACGCAGTATTTT. As protein: CASGFNRDPTDTQYF.

V gene TRBV28 combines with J gene TRBJ2-5, with unresolved D. Germline V gives CDR1 MDHEN, CDR2 SYDVKM. V lost 6 bases and J lost 0, with 14 bases in between. This CDR3 has 15 amino acids. CDR3 coding DNA: TGTGCCAGCAGGGATATGGCGAAGAACCAAGAGACCCAGTACTTC. Encoded protein: CASRDMAKNQETQYF.